This TCR beta chain appears in the sequencing data of a study of CD8 T cells in Susac syndrome. The V and J ends lost 4 bases and 6 bases respectively, with 13 bases between them. This CDR3 comprises 14 residues. The germline CDR1 and CDR2 sequences are MNHEY and SVGEGT. RNA was extracted with the RNeasy kit, and a quantity of roughly 0.45 to 1 ug was reverse transcribed using random hexamers. Multiplex PCR with immunoSEQ amplified the TCR beta CDR3 across 54 Vbeta and 13 Jbeta. TCRdb called the immunoSEQ multiplex PCR reads again in MiXCR, with one record for every CDR3 protein. This table holds about 60,000 distinct CDR3 sequences, about 94% found once. This clonotype was found once. Its antigen is still unknown. Stable or active relapsing-remitting multiple sclerosis, untreated and meeting revised McDonald criteria, defined the controls. Study-wide points: An acknowledgment was made by the study that its TCR sequencing and HLA analysis involved relatively few individuals.

The J gene is TRBJ2-4, the V gene TRBV6-2 or TRBV6-3; the D is unclear. Sequencing was performed on CD8+ T cells from PBMCs. The source is a human donor with multiple sclerosis. For the CDR3, the DNA is TGTGCCAGCAGTTTCACTCCGGACGGAAACATTCAGTACTTC. Amino acid sequence: CASSFTPDGNIQYF.